The 27 T cell receptor beta chains below come from one sample, sequenced in a study of shared clonotypes between healthy human individuals. Generated by immunoSEQ multiplex PCR, the TCRdb table keeps only in-frame clones and is missing some. This table has 2 million to 2.5 million clones, roughly 90% appearing once. Sequences were obtained from naive CD4+ T cells from PBMCs. Regarding subset: CD45RA+ positively selected. The receptor set was obtained from a man aged 18 to 29 in good health. Some clones in this sample may be carry-over from other donors' samples.

The chain links TRBV19 to TRBJ1-2; D call uncertain. CDR3 length equals 14 residues. The V end was cut by 5 bases, the J end by 0 bases, with 10 bases between. The germline CDR1 and CDR2 sequences are LNHDA and SQIVND (reference sequence). This CDR3 reads CASSRGYSNYGYTF. CDR3 DNA: TGTGCCAGTAGTCGGGGATACTCTAACTATGGCTACACCTTC.

The chain recombines TRBV28 with TRBJ2-1; TRBD2 agrees at 14 bases. Germline assignment: CDR1 MDHEN and CDR2 SYDVKM. This CDR3 spans 17 amino acids. J lost 8 bases, V lost 5 bases, and 11 bases had no gene match. The CDR3: CASSPPGLAGGGDEQFF. In DNA, the CDR3 is TGTGCCAGCAGTCCCCCCGGACTAGCGGGAGGTGGCGATGAGCAGTTCTTC. Using reference TRBV28 and TRBJ2-1 for the parts outside the CDR3, the full variable domain is DVKVTQSSRYLVKRTGEKVFLECVQDMDHENMFWYRQDPGLGLRLIYFSYDVKMKEKGDIPEGYSVSREKKERFSLILESASTNQTSMYLCASSPPGLAGGGDEQFFGPGTRLTVL.

The chain has TRBV29-1 and TRBJ2-2, with D possibly called TRBD1 or TRBD2 (5 bases each). This CDR3 spans 15 amino acids. Germline V gene lookup returns CDR1 SQVTM and CDR2 ANQGSEA. The V end lost 6 bases, the J end lost 5 bases, and 19 bases lay between the germline ends. CDR3 sequence (DNA): TGCAGCGTGAAAATCGGGACCCACATTACCGGGGAGCTGTTTTTT. Protein: CSVKIGTHITGELFF.

In its sample, this clone was seen a few times. The gene calls are TRBV7-9 and TRBJ1-1; 8 bases fit TRBD1. CDR1 and CDR2 from the germline V gene are SEHNR and FQNEAQ (reference sequence). With V trimmed by 5 bases and J by 4 bases, 6 bases remained unmatched. This CDR3 has 14 residues. The CDR3 reads CASSKGTGSTEAFF. The CDR3 DNA reads TGTGCCAGCAGCAAGGGGACAGGTAGCACTGAAGCTTTCTTT.

This chain joins TRBV28 and TRBJ1-1, with 7 bases identical to TRBD1. After removal of 4 bases from V and 4 bases from J, the junction contained 12 bases not matched to a gene. Germline CDR1 reads MDHEN; CDR2 reads SYDVKM. CDR3 length: 16 residues. CDR3 bases: TGTGCCAGCAGTTCTCCCTCACAGGGGATCGGCACTGAAGCTTTCTTT. This codes for CASSSPSQGIGTEAFF. Based on the CDR3 plus reference TRBV28 and TRBJ1-1, the full variable domain is DVKVTQSSRYLVKRTGEKVFLECVQDMDHENMFWYRQDPGLGLRLIYFSYDVKMKEKGDIPEGYSVSREKKERFSLILESASTNQTSMYLCASSSPSQGIGTEAFFGQGTRLTVV.

The chain joins TRBV11-2 to TRBJ2-3; D is unresolved. This CDR3 is built from 15 residues. V was clipped by 0 bases and J by 6 bases, with 13 bases between them. In germline, CDR1 is SGHAT, CDR2 FQNNGV. In nucleotides, the CDR3 is TGTGCCAGCAGCTTAGAGACGGCCTATGGGGATACGCAGTATTTT. Protein sequence: CASSLETAYGDTQYF.

The chain couples TRBV2 to TRBJ2-7, with 7 bases lining up with TRBD1. Germline V gene lookup returns CDR1 SNHLY and CDR2 FYNNEI. V shed 8 bases, J shed 3 bases, and the junction held 22 bases outside the gene matches. The CDR3 spans 18 residues. CDR3 in amino acids: CASLLGGAPKGEDYEQYF. CDR3 bases: TGTGCCAGCCTCTTAGGGGGCGCACCCAAAGGAGAAGACTACGAGCAGTACTTC. The variable domain in full, completed from reference TRBV2 and TRBJ2-7, reads EPEVTQTPSHQVTQMGQEVILRCVPISNHLYFYWYRQILGQKVEFLVSFYNNEISEKSEIFDDQFSVERPDGSNFTLKIRSTKLEDSAMYFCASLLGGAPKGEDYEQYFGPGTRLTVT.

V usage is TRBV6-1 and J usage is TRBJ1-3; D call uncertain. V was cut by 6 bases and J by 4 bases, with 10 bases left in between. The CDR3 covers 13 residues. Germline lookup yields CDR1 MNHNS and CDR2 SASEGT. CDR3 residues: CASSPAGGNTIYF. The CDR3, as DNA: TGTGCCAGCAGCCCCGCGGGCGGAAACACCATATATTTT.

The chain is built from TRBV18 and TRBJ1-3; D gene unclear. The length of the CDR3 is 15 residues. The germline CDR1 and CDR2 sequences are KGHSH and LQKENI. The ends were cut back, 2 bases at V and 2 bases at J, with 10 bases in the middle. For the CDR3, the DNA is TGTGCCAGCTCACCAGGGCATCTAACTGGAAACACCATATATTTT. Amino acid sequence: CASSPGHLTGNTIYF.

Note on this clone: The identical CDR3 is also encoded by other nucleotide sequences in the sample. V usage is TRBV9 and J usage is TRBJ2-3; D is possibly TRBD2 (5 bases). In germline, CDR1 is SGDLS, CDR2 YYNGEE. The CDR3 spans 14 residues. V was trimmed by 4 bases and J by 3 bases, leaving 12 bases between them. CDR3 residues: CASSPRTGTDTQYF. DNA of the CDR3: TGTGCCAGCAGCCCTCGGACTGGTACAGATACGCAGTATTTT.

With respect to this clone: This sample also contains other DNA sequences that code for the same CDR3. The rearrangement links TRBV5-1 to TRBJ2-7, with 12 bases that match TRBD1. The germline gives CDR1 SGHRS, CDR2 YFSETQ. After removal of 4 bases from V and 7 bases from J, the junction contained 6 bases not matched to a gene. There are 14 residues in the CDR3. The CDR3 spells CASSPGTGGWEQYF. CDR3 DNA sequence: TGCGCCAGCAGCCCCGGGACAGGGGGCTGGGAGCAGTACTTC.

V and J are TRBV6-6 and TRBJ2-5, with D perhaps TRBD1 (6 bases). V was pared by 5 bases and J by 5 bases, with 21 bases between. Germline CDR1 MNHNY, CDR2 SVGAGI (reference sequence). This CDR3 has 16 residues. The CDR3 DNA reads TGTGCCAGCAGTCTCCGACAGGCGGCGCGACGGGAGACCCAGTACTTC. Encoded protein: CASSLRQAARRETQYF.

The rearrangement uses TRBV28 and TRBJ2-7; maybe TRBD1 (5 bases). Germline-derived CDR1 and CDR2 are MDHEN and SYDVKM. Deletions cut 1 base from V and 0 bases from J, with 13 bases between. CDR3 length equals 16 residues. The CDR3 coding sequence is TGTGCCAGCAGTTTATTGGGGCAGAAAGTCTCCTACGAGCAGTACTTC. Amino acids: CASSLLGQKVSYEQYF.

Of note for this clone: This sample includes further DNA sequences coding for the same CDR3. This chain links TRBV18 with TRBJ1-1; D is ambiguous. V lost 3 bases and J 4 bases, leaving 9 bases between the germline ends. CDR1 and CDR2 from the germline V gene are KGHSH and LQKENI. CDR3 size: 13 residues. Written as DNA, the CDR3 is TGTGCCAGCTCACCTCCGAGCGGCACTGAAGCTTTCTTT. It encodes CASSPPSGTEAFF.

The chain carries TRBV5-1 and TRBJ2-6, with D perhaps TRBD2 (6 bases). Between the trimmed V and J ends, which lost 7 bases and 1 base, there was a span of 18 bases. This CDR3 region has 17 residues. Germline lookup yields CDR1 SGHRS and CDR2 YFSETQ. CDR3 in amino acids: CASGGQGLGSGANVLTF. As DNA, the CDR3 is TGCGCCAGCGGAGGGCAGGGCCTTGGTTCTGGGGCCAACGTCCTGACTTTC.

A word on this clone: This sample also contains other DNA sequences that code for the same CDR3. This chain links TRBV13 with TRBJ2-7; tentatively, D is TRBD1 (5 bases). Germline CDR1 is PRHDT and CDR2 is FYEKMQ (reference sequence). This CDR3 has 12 residues. Trimming cost V 5 bases and J 4 bases, with 9 bases left between them. CDR3 coding DNA: TGTGCCAGCAGCCGTCAGGGTTACGAGCAGTACTTC. This encodes CASSRQGYEQYF.

The chain is built from TRBV6-5 and TRBJ2-7, with 9 positions matching TRBD1. Trimming removed 5 bases from V and 5 bases from J; junction bases left unmatched: 10. Germline V gene sequence: CDR1 MNHEY, CDR2 SVGAGI. CDR3 length: 15 amino acids. The CDR3 protein is CASSPLDRGVNEQYF. In nucleotides, the CDR3 is TGTGCCAGCAGTCCCTTGGACAGGGGTGTCAACGAGCAGTACTTC.

For the CDR3, the DNA is TGTGCTGGGACTAGCGGGAGGGTATCAGATACGCAGTATTTT. It encodes CAGTSGRVSDTQYF. V and J are TRBV6-6 and TRBJ2-3; TRBD2 agrees at 16 bases. CDR1 and CDR2 (germline): MNHNY, SVGAGI (reference sequence). This CDR3 is 14 amino acids long.

This chain links TRBV10-3 with TRBJ2-2, with D possibly being TRBD2 (6 bases). The V end lost 3 bases, the J end lost 4 bases, and 15 bases lay between the germline ends. Looked up from germline, CDR1 is ENHRY and CDR2 is SYGVKD. The CDR3 is made up of 16 amino acids. CDR3 protein: CAISEMGGSGTGELFF. The DNA for the CDR3 is TGTGCCATCAGTGAAATGGGAGGATCGGGCACCGGGGAGCTGTTTTTT.

This clone was recorded once. The chain couples TRBV18 to TRBJ2-2; 8 nucleotides line up with TRBD1. The germline V gene has CDR1 KGHSH and CDR2 LQKENI. The CDR3 is 15 residues long. With 3 bases clipped from V and 6 bases from J, the junction kept 6 bases outside the gene matches. This CDR3 is CASSPGQARAGELFF. The CDR3 DNA sequence: TGTGCCAGCTCACCGGGACAGGCCCGGGCCGGGGAGCTGTTTTTT.

J is TRBJ2-1 and V is TRBV6-4, with 10 bases fitting TRBD2. Germline CDR1 MRHNA, CDR2 SNTAGT. The CDR3 totals 16 residues. The V and J ends lost 4 bases and 3 bases, in that order; junction bases with no gene match: 6. CDR3 residues: CASSASGTSVYNEQFF. In nucleotides, the CDR3 is TGTGCCAGCAGTGCCTCCGGGACTAGCGTCTACAATGAGCAGTTCTTC.

Comments on this clone: This sample includes further DNA sequences coding for the same CDR3. The chain is built from TRBV5-1 and TRBJ1-2; 8 bases match TRBD1. This CDR3 has 13 amino acids. J was trimmed by 7 bases and V by 4 bases; bases with no gene match: 6. Germline values: CDR1 SGHRS, CDR2 YFSETQ. For the CDR3, the DNA is TGCGCCAGCAGCCTCGGACAGGGCGCTGGCTACACCTTC. It encodes CASSLGQGAGYTF.

This chain links TRBV28 with TRBJ2-1, with 10 bases that match TRBD1. The CDR3 runs to 15 residues. Trimming cost V 6 bases and J 8 bases; bases outside gene matches: 10. Germline-derived CDR1 and CDR2 are MDHEN and SYDVKM. CDR3 in amino acids: CASSSAGTGEDEQFF. In DNA form, the CDR3 reads TGTGCCAGCAGCTCAGCCGGGACAGGGGAGGATGAGCAGTTCTTC.

The chain combines TRBV23-1 with TRBJ1-1; 8 positions match TRBD1. TRBV23-1 carries the ORF label, with uncertain function. V lost 8 bases and J lost 0; bases outside the gene matches: 32. CDR3 length: 23 amino acids. This CDR3 is CASRRSCGPDFMGRGPMNTEAFF. DNA of the CDR3: TGCGCCAGCCGGCGATCCTGTGGGCCGGATTTCATGGGCAGGGGGCCCATGAACACTGAAGCTTTCTTT.

This chain connects TRBV7-3 to TRBJ2-7; the D gene is possibly TRBD2 (6 bases). The CDR3 loop spans 14 amino acids. V gave up 6 bases and J gave up 7 bases, with 19 bases separating them. The germline V gene encodes CDR1 SGHTA and CDR2 FQGTGA. The CDR3 spells CASSRDGLPMEQYF. CDR3 DNA sequence: TGTGCCAGCAGTCGGGACGGACTACCTATGGAGCAGTACTTC.

The J gene is TRBJ2-7, the V gene TRBV2; 11 nucleotides align to TRBD1. The CDR3 is made up of 15 amino acids. Germline CDR1 and CDR2: SNHLY and FYNNEI. V trimming: 6 bases; J trimming: 2 bases; junction bases outside the gene matches: 6. CDR3 amino acids: CASSGGTGGTYEQYF. The DNA of the CDR3 is TGTGCCAGCAGCGGCGGGACAGGGGGAACCTACGAGCAGTACTTC. Together with reference TRBV2 and TRBJ2-7, the CDR3 gives the full variable domain: EPEVTQTPSHQVTQMGQEVILRCVPISNHLYFYWYRQILGQKVEFLVSFYNNEISEKSEIFDDQFSVERPDGSNFTLKIRSTKLEDSAMYFCASSGGTGGTYEQYFGPGTRLTVT.

This clone was observed a few times. The chain recombines TRBV29-1 with TRBJ2-2, with 8 positions matching TRBD1. This CDR3 contains 13 residues. From germline, CDR1 is SQVTM and CDR2 ANQGSEA. V lost 6 bases, J lost 7 bases, and 7 bases stayed unmatched. In DNA, the CDR3 is TGCAGCGTAGACGGACAGGGTAACGGGGAGCTGTTTTTT. This sequence encodes CSVDGQGNGELFF.